Listed below are T cell receptor beta chains from one sample, sequenced in a study of metastatic and nonmetastatic thyroid tumors. TCRdb recomputed clones from the PCR reads via MiXCR. The sample holds roughly 20,000 clones; about 11% are singletons and the top ten take about 7.3%. The specimen sequenced was blood. The receptors here all came from a female donor with papillary thyroid cancer or a benign thyroid nodule (not recorded which). Some clones in this sample may be carry-over from other donors' samples. Both conserved end residues are part of each CDR3. D genes are given only for firm matches. Expanded clones get a size class; other rows say once, few or many, or leave the size out.

TRBJ2-1 TRBV5-6 . many CASSLGGEGDSYNEQFF TGTGCCAGCAGCTTGGGTGGTGAGGGGGACTCCTACAATGAGCAGTTCTTC
TRBJ2-1 TRBV3-1 TRBD2 many CASSPRTSGNNEQFF TGTGCCAGCAGCCCCCGGACTAGCGGGAACAATGAGCAGTTCTTC
TRBJ2-3 TRBV4-2 . many CASSQGRGDTDTQYF TGTGCCAGCAGCCAAGGAAGGGGGGACACAGATACGCAGTATTTT
TRBJ2-3 TRBV3-1 . . CASSQGTAGYTDTQYF TGTGCCAGCAGCCAAGGGACAGCAGGCTACACAGATACGCAGTATTTT
TRBJ2-5 TRBV19 . many CASRHGMGETQYF TGTGCCAGTAGACACGGGATGGGAGAGACCCAGTACTTC
TRBJ2-3 TRBV4-1 TRBD2 many CASSQRLANTQYF TGCGCCAGCAGCCAACGACTAGCTAATACGCAGTATTTT
TRBJ2-4 TRBV6-1 . many CASRGQGINIQYF TGTGCCAGCAGGGGCCAGGGGATCAACATTCAGTACTTC
TRBJ1-1 TRBV7-9 . many CASSFGGYTEAFF TGTGCCAGCAGCTTTGGGGGGTACACTGAAGCTTTCTTT
TRBJ1-1 TRBV5-1 . many CASSGDTEAFF TGCGCCAGCTCGGGGGACACTGAAGCTTTCTTT
TRBJ1-3 TRBV9 . many CASSAEGGTHSGNTIYF TGTGCCAGCAGCGCCGAGGGGGGTACGCACTCTGGAAACACCATATATTTT
TRBJ2-7 TRBV20-1 . many CSARVYSEVGPTYEQYF TGCAGTGCTAGAGTATACTCGGAGGTGGGACCAACCTACGAGCAGTACTTC
TRBJ1-5 TRBV15 . many CATSREGGLGQPQHF TGTGCCACCAGCAGAGAGGGGGGCCTGGGCCAGCCCCAGCATTTT
TRBJ2-7 TRBV20-1 TRBD2 many CSATFSGTSGRYNEQYF TGCAGTGCTACTTTTTCCGGGACTAGCGGGAGGTACAACGAGCAGTACTTC
TRBJ2-7 TRBV7-2 TRBD1 many CASSFRDSRSYEQYF TGTGCCAGCAGCTTCCGGGACAGCCGATCCTACGAGCAGTACTTC
TRBJ2-1 TRBV7-2 . many CASSLDGTSYNEQFF TGTGCCAGCAGCTTAGACGGGACCTCCTACAATGAGCAGTTCTTC
TRBJ2-6 TRBV28 . medium-sized CASSPLLSGANVLTF TGTGCCAGCAGTCCGCTCCTTTCTGGGGCCAACGTCCTGACTTTC
TRBJ2-3 TRBV7-2 TRBD2 many CASSSGLVTDTQYF TGTGCCAGCAGCTCCGGACTAGTCACAGATACGCAGTATTTT
TRBJ2-7 TRBV11-1 TRBD1 many CASSPFGTGKAYEQYF TGTGCCAGCAGCCCGTTCGGGACAGGAAAGGCCTACGAGCAGTACTTC